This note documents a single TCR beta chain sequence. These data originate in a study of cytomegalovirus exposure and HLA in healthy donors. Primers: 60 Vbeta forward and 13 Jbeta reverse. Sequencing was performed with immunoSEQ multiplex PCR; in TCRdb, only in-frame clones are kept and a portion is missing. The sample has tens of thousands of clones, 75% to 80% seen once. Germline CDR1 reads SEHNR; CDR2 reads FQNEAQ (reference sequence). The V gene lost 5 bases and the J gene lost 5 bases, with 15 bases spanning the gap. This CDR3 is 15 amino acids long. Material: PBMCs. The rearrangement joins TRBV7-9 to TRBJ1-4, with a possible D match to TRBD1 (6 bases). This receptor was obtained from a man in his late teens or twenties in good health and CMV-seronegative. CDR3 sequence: CASSMDSGVNEKLFF. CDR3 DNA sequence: TGTGCCAGCAGCATGGACAGCGGGGTAAATGAAAAACTGTTTTTT.